The present T cell receptor beta chain was sequenced within a study of T cell responses to AZD1222 COVID-19 vaccine. Whole-study results and caveats: It should be noted that donors were predominantly white British and more often female, and clonal diversity was possibly underestimated.

Germline CDR1 is MNHEY and CDR2 is SVGAGI. Trimming cost V 4 bases and J 3 bases, with 18 bases left between them. This CDR3 has 16 amino acids. In regard to this clone: Its antigen is as yet unknown.

Generated by immunoSEQ multiplex PCR, the TCRdb table keeps only in-frame clones and is missing some. The sample contains around 89,000 clones, 70% to 90% of which appear only once. This TCR came from an adult in good health. The sequencing here drew on peripheral blood, taken on day 0 of AZD1222 vaccination. The chain uses TRBV6-5 and TRBJ1-2; possibly TRBD1 for D (5 bases). Here the CDR3 DNA reads TGTGCCAGCAGTTCCTACAGGTCTTCTGGGGACTATGGCTACACCTTC. This codes for CASSSYRSSGDYGYTF.